These 26 T cell receptor beta chains came from one sample sequenced in a study of blood T cell repertoires in COVID-19. The protocol was immunoSEQ multiplex PCR, while the TCRdb copy is restricted to in-frame clones and leaves out a portion. The sample lists some 260,000 clones; around 82% were seen once. The sequencing input was peripheral blood. Receptors originate from a young woman with acute or convalescent COVID-19.

The V call is TRBV14, the J call TRBJ2-5; D remains ambiguous. Germline values: CDR1 SGHDN, CDR2 FVKESK. CDR3 length: 14 amino acids. V shed 0 bases and J shed 1 base, with 6 bases lying between them. The CDR3, as DNA: TGTGCCAGCAGCCAAGATTCCCTCCAAGAGACCCAGTACTTC. Protein: CASSQDSLQETQYF.

This clone appeared once. The chain combines TRBV5-1 with TRBJ2-2; D remains unclear. V gave up 7 bases and J gave up 7 bases, with 20 bases separating them. The CDR3 totals 15 residues. Germline loops: CDR1 SGHRS, CDR2 YFSETQ. DNA for the CDR3: TGCGCCAGCTCCGAGCGAGAAGTAGGAATCGGGGAGCTGTTTTTT. It translates to CASSEREVGIGELFF.

The chain joins TRBV19 to TRBJ1-2; D unresolved. V was trimmed by 7 bases and J by 5 bases, leaving 17 bases between them. Germline-derived CDR1 and CDR2 are LNHDA and SQIVND (reference sequence). This CDR3 is built from 14 residues. The CDR3 DNA reads as TGTGCCAGTAAACCGGGAGGCGCTAGTTATGGCTACACCTTC. Its translation: CASKPGGASYGYTF.

This clone was picked up one time. The chain carries TRBV10-2 and TRBJ2-7; 7 positions match TRBD1. CDR1 and CDR2 from the germline V gene are WSHSY and SAAADI. CDR3 length: 12 amino acids. With V trimmed by 10 bases and J by 3 bases, 6 bases remained unmatched. The CDR3 DNA reads as TGCGCCACCAGACAGGGTGTCTACGAGCAGTACTTC. Protein product: CATRQGVYEQYF.

The rearrangement uses TRBV27 and TRBJ1-1; unclear D gene. CDR3 length: 14 residues. V lost 6 bases, J lost 0 bases, and 11 bases lay in between. Per germline, CDR1 MNHEY and CDR2 SMNVEV (reference sequence). The CDR3 DNA sequence: TGTGCCAGCAGATTAGGGCAGGTGAACACTGAAGCTTTCTTT. This codes for CASRLGQVNTEAFF.

The chain carries TRBV7-8 and TRBJ1-5; D is ambiguous. The CDR3 extends over 15 amino acids. Germline assignment: CDR1 SGHVS and CDR2 FQNEAQ. The germline V and J ends were trimmed by 1 base and 5 bases, with 12 bases remaining between them. In DNA form, the CDR3 reads TGTGCCAGCAGCTTAGAGGCGAACGGGGATCAGCCCCAGCATTTT. Protein: CASSLEANGDQPQHF.

V gene TRBV4-2 combines with J gene TRBJ1-6; 8 positions match TRBD1. Germline lookup yields CDR1 LGHNA and CDR2 YNFKEQ. The CDR3 loop spans 20 amino acids. The J segment lost 9 bases and the V segment lost 4 bases, leaving 23 bases of the junction unmatched. This CDR3 reads CASSPKTRGQEFPGISPLHF. CDR3 coding DNA: TGTGCCAGCAGCCCCAAGACCCGGGGACAGGAGTTTCCGGGGATTTCACCCCTCCACTTT.

This sequence joins TRBV19 and TRBJ2-1, with D possibly being TRBD2 (6 bases). The CDR3 is made up of 17 amino acids. The V end lost 1 base, the J end lost 0 bases, and 13 bases lay between the germline ends. From germline, CDR1 is LNHDA and CDR2 SQIVND (reference sequence). Here the CDR3 reads CASSIVPAGHSYNEQFF. CDR3 DNA sequence: TGTGCCAGTAGTATAGTGCCAGCGGGCCACTCCTACAATGAGCAGTTCTTC.

The rearrangement joins TRBV5-4 to TRBJ2-7, with a weak D call TRBD1 (6 bases). The CDR3 is made up of 15 amino acids. Trimming removed 4 bases from V and 0 bases from J, with 14 bases in between. The germline gives CDR1 SGHNT, CDR2 YYREEE (reference sequence). The CDR3, as DNA: TGTGCCAGCAGCGAAGGGGGTTCCATCTCCTACGAGCAGTACTTC. Its translation: CASSEGGSISYEQYF.

Remarks on this clone: Other DNA sequences in the sample encode the same CDR3. The chain's CDR3 is CASSSDSSYEQYF. Written as DNA, the CDR3 is TGTGCCAGCAGTTCGGACTCCTCCTACGAGCAGTACTTC. This sequence joins TRBV12-3 or TRBV12-4 and TRBJ2-7, with D possibly matching TRBD2 (5 bases). The CDR3 contains 13 residues. V was trimmed by 4 bases and J by 0 bases, leaving 7 bases between them.

This chain joins TRBV6-2 or TRBV6-3 and TRBJ2-1; 15 nucleotides match TRBD2. Looked up from germline, CDR1 is MNHEY and CDR2 is SVGEGT. This CDR3 contains 18 residues. Trimming took 2 bases from V and 4 from J; bases not matched to a gene: 6. The CDR3 sequence is CASSYPGLAGGPYNEQFF. The CDR3 DNA follows: TGTGCCAGCAGTTACCCCGGACTAGCGGGAGGGCCTTACAATGAGCAGTTCTTC.

This chain uses TRBV28 with TRBJ2-7, with a possible D match to TRBD1 (6 bases). Between the trimmed V and J ends, which lost 4 bases and 2 bases, there was a span of 6 bases. The length of the CDR3 is 12 residues. Per the germline V gene, CDR1 is MDHEN and CDR2 is SYDVKM. DNA for the CDR3: TGTGCCAGCAGTTCAGGGGCCTACGAGCAGTACTTC. As protein: CASSSGAYEQYF.

The rearrangement uses TRBV7-9 and TRBJ1-1; tentatively, D is TRBD1 (6 bases). Germline V gene data show CDR1 as SEHNR and CDR2 as FQNEAQ (reference sequence). The CDR3 covers 16 residues. The V end was cut by 5 bases, the J end by 5 bases, with 21 bases between. CDR3 DNA: TGTGCCAGCAGCCGCGCACTAGACAGGATAGGGACTGAAGCTTTCTTT. Translated: CASSRALDRIGTEAFF.

This rearrangement joins TRBV4-3 to TRBJ2-2; TRBD1 aligns across 8 bases. Germline V gives CDR1 LGHNA, CDR2 YSLEER. The trim removed 3 bases at V and 6 bases at J, leaving 6 bases unmatched. The CDR3 extends over 15 amino acids. The CDR3 spells CASSQRQGASGELFF. CDR3 in DNA: TGCGCCAGCAGCCAGAGGCAGGGGGCTTCCGGGGAGCTGTTTTTT.

The genes are TRBV10-3 and TRBJ2-4, with D possibly TRBD1 on 6 matching bases. The CDR3 is made up of 16 amino acids. Trimming shortened V by 0 bases and J by 5 bases, and 14 bases separated the two germline ends. Germline V CDR1 and CDR2: ENHRY, SYGVKD. Written as DNA, the CDR3 is TGTGCCATCAGTGAGTCAGACGGGCCAGGGGAAAACATTCAGTACTTC. This sequence encodes CAISESDGPGENIQYF.

The chain recombines TRBV28 with TRBJ1-1; TRBD1 matches at 9 bases. The CDR3 totals 14 residues. Germline trimming cut 7 bases from V and 5 bases from J; bases unmatched to any gene: 8. Germline loops: CDR1 MDHEN, CDR2 SYDVKM. CDR3 sequence: CASNSQGARTEAFF. CDR3 DNA sequence: TGTGCCAGCAACTCACAGGGGGCGAGGACTGAAGCTTTCTTT.

This clone was counted at least ten times. The chain couples TRBV7-9 to TRBJ2-6; D may be TRBD1 (6 bases). CDR3 length: 18 amino acids. Trimming removed 5 bases at V and 0 bases at J, with 17 bases between. CDR1 is SEHNR, CDR2 FQNEAQ, per germline (reference sequence). The CDR3 region is CASSLRARGPSGANVLTF. The CDR3 region has the DNA TGTGCCAGCAGCCTCCGGGCCAGGGGCCCCTCTGGGGCCAACGTCCTGACTTTC.

This chain uses TRBV19 with TRBJ2-5; D is perhaps TRBD2 (6 bases). Trimming cost V 5 bases and J 1 base, with 11 bases left between them. The CDR3 is 14 residues long. Germline lookup yields CDR1 LNHDA and CDR2 SQIVND (reference sequence). The CDR3 here is CASSPPGLQETQYF. The CDR3 bases are TGTGCCAGTAGTCCACCGGGACTCCAAGAGACCCAGTACTTC.

CDR3 amino acids: CASRSGTGSNNEQFF. As DNA, the CDR3 is TGTGCCAGCAGATCCGGGACAGGGTCCAACAATGAGCAGTTCTTC. The chain is built from TRBV7-3 and TRBJ2-1; 9 bases agree with TRBD1. Germline loops: CDR1 SGHTA, CDR2 FQGTGA. This CDR3 contains 15 residues. Germline trimming cut 6 bases from V and 5 bases from J; bases unmatched to any gene: 8.

The chain is built from TRBV6-6 and TRBJ1-1; 7 nucleotides align to TRBD1. The CDR3 extends over 12 amino acids. CDR1 is MNHNY and CDR2 is SVGAGI in the germline V gene (reference sequence). The J segment lost 11 bases and the V segment lost 6 bases, leaving 9 bases of the junction unmatched. The CDR3 coding sequence is TGTGCCAGCAGCCGGGGGACAGTGGACGCTTTCTTT. Protein sequence: CASSRGTVDAFF.

This clone was recorded once. CDR3 in DNA: TGTGCCTGGGTCGGGGGCAGGGGGACCAAGAATTCACCCCTCCACTTT. This gives the protein CAWVGGRGTKNSPLHF. The chain is built from TRBV30 and TRBJ1-6; 7 nucleotides match TRBD1. The CDR3 extends over 16 amino acids. The germline gives CDR1 GTSNPN, CDR2 SVGIG (reference sequence). Trimming removed 5 bases from V and 7 bases from J; junction bases left unmatched: 14. Using reference TRBV30 and TRBJ1-6 for the parts outside the CDR3, the full variable domain is SQTIHQWPATLVQPVGSPLSLECTVEGTSNPNLYWYRQAAGRGLQLLFYSVGIGQISSEVPQNLSASRPQDRQFILSSKKLLLSDSGFYLCAWVGGRGTKNSPLHFGNGTRLTVT.

The chain links TRBV19 to TRBJ1-5; D possibly corresponds to TRBD1 (6 bases). Deletions cut 3 bases from V and 5 bases from J, with 8 bases between. Germline V gene sequence: CDR1 LNHDA, CDR2 SQIVND (reference sequence). This CDR3 spans 13 amino acids. The CDR3 nucleotides are TGTGCCAGTAGTATCAGGGGATATCAGCCCCAGCATTTT. Its protein is CASSIRGYQPQHF.

The chain recombines TRBV3-1 (or the pseudogene TRBV3-2) with TRBJ2-1; a possible D gene is TRBD1 (6 bases). Trimming pared 2 bases from V and 5 bases from J, leaving 16 bases between. The germline gives CDR1 LGHDT, CDR2 YNNKEL (reference sequence). This CDR3 has 16 amino acids. The CDR3 spells CASSQITGLRDNEQFF. The CDR3 region has the DNA TGTGCCAGCAGCCAAATCACAGGGTTGAGAGACAATGAGCAGTTCTTC.

The rearrangement links TRBV14 to TRBJ2-5; TRBD2 matches 10 bases. This CDR3 spans 13 amino acids. Germline assignment: CDR1 SGHDN and CDR2 FVKESK. J lost 7 bases, V lost 1 base, and 0 bases had no gene match. In DNA, the CDR3 is TGTGCCAGCAGCCAAGGACTAGCGGGGACCCAGTACTTC. It encodes CASSQGLAGTQYF.

The V and J genes are TRBV5-6 and TRBJ2-7, with D possibly being TRBD2 (5 bases). The CDR3 has 13 residues. CDR1 and CDR2 (germline): SGHDT, YYEEEE. With 7 bases removed from V and 7 bases from J, the gap between germline ends came to 18 bases. CDR3 DNA: TGTGCCAGCTCCTGGGTGCATCCGGGGGAGCAGTACTTC. The encoded protein is CASSWVHPGEQYF.

The chain carries TRBV28 and TRBJ1-5; possibly TRBD1 for D (6 bases). Germline lookup yields CDR1 MDHEN and CDR2 SYDVKM. The length of the CDR3 is 16 residues. V was cut by 2 bases and J by 4 bases, with 15 bases left in between. For the CDR3, the DNA is TGTGCCAGCAGTTTAGTGTTGGACAGCAGTAATCAGCCCCAGCATTTT. It translates to CASSLVLDSSNQPQHF.